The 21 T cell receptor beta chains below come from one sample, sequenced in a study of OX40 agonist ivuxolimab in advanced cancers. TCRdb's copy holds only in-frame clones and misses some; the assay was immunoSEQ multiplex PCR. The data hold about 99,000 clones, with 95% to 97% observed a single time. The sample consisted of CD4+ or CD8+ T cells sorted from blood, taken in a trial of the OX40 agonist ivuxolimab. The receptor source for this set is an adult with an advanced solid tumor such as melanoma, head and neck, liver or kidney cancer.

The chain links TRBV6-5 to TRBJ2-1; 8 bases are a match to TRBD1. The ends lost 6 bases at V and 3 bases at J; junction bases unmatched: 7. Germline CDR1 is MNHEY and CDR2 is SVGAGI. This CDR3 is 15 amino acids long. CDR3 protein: CASSPYRGVYNEQFF. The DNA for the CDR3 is TGTGCCAGCAGCCCGTACAGGGGGGTCTACAATGAGCAGTTCTTC.

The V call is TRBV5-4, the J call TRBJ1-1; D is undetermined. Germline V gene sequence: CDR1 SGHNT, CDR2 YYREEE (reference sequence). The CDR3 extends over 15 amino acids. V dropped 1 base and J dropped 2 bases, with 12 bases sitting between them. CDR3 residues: CASSLSAGTNTEAFF. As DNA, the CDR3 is TGTGCCAGCAGCTTGTCGGCAGGCACCAACACTGAAGCTTTCTTT.

The CDR3 DNA is TGTGCCAGCAGCTGGACAGATGAGGATCAGCCCCAGCATTTT. Amino acid sequence: CASSWTDEDQPQHF. This chain uses TRBV28 with TRBJ1-5; TRBD1 is a possible D gene (6 bases). The germline CDR1 and CDR2 sequences are MDHEN and SYDVKM. The V end was cut by 6 bases, the J end by 5 bases, with 14 bases between. This CDR3 contains 14 residues.

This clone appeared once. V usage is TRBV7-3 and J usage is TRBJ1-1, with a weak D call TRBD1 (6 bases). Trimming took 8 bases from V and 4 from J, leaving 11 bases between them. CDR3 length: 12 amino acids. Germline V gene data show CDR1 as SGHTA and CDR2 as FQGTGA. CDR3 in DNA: TGTGCCAGCGGCTACAGGGCCACTGAAGCTTTCTTT. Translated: CASGYRATEAFF.

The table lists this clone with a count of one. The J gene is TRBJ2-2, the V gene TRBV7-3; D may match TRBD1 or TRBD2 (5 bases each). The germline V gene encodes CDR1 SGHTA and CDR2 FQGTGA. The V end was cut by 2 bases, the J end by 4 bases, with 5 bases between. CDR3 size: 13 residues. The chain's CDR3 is CASSLGGTGELFF. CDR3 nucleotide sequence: TGTGCCAGCAGCTTAGGGGGCACCGGGGAGCTGTTTTTT.

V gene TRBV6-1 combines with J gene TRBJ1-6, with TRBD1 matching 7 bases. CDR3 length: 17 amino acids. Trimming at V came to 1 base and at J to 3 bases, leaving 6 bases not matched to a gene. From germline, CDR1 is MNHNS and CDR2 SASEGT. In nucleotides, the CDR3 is TGTGCCAGCAGTGAAGACGAGGGGGCTGTCTATAATTCACCCCTCCACTTT. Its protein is CASSEDEGAVYNSPLHF.

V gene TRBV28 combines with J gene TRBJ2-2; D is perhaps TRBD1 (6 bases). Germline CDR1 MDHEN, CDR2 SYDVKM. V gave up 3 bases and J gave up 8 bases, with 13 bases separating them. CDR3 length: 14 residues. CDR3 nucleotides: TGTGCCAGCAGTTTTTCGGACAGACGAGGGGAGCTGTTTTTT. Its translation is CASSFSDRRGELFF.

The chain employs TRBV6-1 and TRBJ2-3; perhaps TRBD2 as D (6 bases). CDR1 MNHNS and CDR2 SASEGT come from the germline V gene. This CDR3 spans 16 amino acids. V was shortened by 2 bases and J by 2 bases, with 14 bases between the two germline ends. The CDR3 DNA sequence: TGTGCCAGCAGTGAATTACGGGGAGGATCCACAGATACGCAGTATTTT. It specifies CASSELRGGSTDTQYF.

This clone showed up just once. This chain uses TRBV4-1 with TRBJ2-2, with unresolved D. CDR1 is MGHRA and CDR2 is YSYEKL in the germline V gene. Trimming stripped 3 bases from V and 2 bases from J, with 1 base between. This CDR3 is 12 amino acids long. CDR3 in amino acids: CASSHNTGELFF. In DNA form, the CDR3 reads TGCGCCAGCAGCCACAACACCGGGGAGCTGTTTTTT.

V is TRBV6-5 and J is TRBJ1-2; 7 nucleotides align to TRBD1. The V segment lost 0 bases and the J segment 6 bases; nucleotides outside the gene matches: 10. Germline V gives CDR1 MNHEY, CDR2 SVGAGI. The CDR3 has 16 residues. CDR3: CASSYSIAGGVHGYTF. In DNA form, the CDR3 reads TGTGCCAGCAGTTACTCGATAGCAGGGGGGGTCCATGGCTACACCTTC.

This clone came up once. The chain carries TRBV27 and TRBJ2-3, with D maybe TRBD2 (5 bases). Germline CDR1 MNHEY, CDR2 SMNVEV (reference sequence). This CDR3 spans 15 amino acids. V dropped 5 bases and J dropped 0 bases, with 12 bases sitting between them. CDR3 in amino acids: CASSGSGASTDTQYF. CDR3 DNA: TGTGCCAGCAGTGGCAGCGGAGCGAGCACAGATACGCAGTATTTT.

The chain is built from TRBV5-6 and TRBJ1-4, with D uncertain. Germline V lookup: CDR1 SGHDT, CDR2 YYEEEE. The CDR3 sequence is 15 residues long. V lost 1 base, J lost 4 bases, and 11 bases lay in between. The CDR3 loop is CASSLFREGNEKLFF. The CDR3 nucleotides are TGTGCCAGCAGCTTGTTCCGGGAGGGTAATGAAAAACTGTTTTTT. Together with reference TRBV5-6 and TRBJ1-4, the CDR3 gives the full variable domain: DAGVTQSPTHLIKTRGQQVTLRCSPKSGHDTVSWYQQALGQGPQFIFQYYEEEERQRGNFPDRFSGHQFPNYSSELNVNALLLGDSALYLCASSLFREGNEKLFFGSGTQLSVL.

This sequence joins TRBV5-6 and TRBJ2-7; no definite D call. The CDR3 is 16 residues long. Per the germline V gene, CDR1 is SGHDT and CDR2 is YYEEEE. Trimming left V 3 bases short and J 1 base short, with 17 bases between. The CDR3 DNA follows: TGTGCCAGCAGCTCGGACGTAGACATCGGGTCCTACGAGCAGTACTTC. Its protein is CASSSDVDIGSYEQYF.

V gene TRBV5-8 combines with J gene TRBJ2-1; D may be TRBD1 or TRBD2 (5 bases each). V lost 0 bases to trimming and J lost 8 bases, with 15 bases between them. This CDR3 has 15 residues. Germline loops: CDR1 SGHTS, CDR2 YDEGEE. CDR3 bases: TGTGCCAGCAGCTTGGCCTATTTGGGGCGGGATGAGCAGTTCTTC. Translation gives CASSLAYLGRDEQFF.

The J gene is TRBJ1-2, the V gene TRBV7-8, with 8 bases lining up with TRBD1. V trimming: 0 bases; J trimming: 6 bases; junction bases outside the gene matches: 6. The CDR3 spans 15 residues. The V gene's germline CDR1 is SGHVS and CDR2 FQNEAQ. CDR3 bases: TGTGCCAGCAGCTTAGCACAACCGACAGGGGATGGCTACACCTTC. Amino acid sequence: CASSLAQPTGDGYTF.

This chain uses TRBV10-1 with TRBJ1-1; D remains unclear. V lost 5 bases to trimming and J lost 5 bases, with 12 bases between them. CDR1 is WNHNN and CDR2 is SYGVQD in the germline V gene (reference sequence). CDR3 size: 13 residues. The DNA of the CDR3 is TGCGCCAGCAGTTACACAGTGGAAACTGAAGCTTTCTTT. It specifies CASSYTVETEAFF.

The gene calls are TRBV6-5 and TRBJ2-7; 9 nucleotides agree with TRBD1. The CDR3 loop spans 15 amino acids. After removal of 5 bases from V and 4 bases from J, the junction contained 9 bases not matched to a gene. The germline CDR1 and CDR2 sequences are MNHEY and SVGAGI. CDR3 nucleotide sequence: TGTGCCAGCAGTGCAACGGGACAGGGAAAGTACGAGCAGTACTTC. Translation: CASSATGQGKYEQYF.

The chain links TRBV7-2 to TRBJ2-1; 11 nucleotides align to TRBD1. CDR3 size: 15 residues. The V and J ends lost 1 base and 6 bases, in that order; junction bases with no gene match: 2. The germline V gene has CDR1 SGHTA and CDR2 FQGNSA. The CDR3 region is CASSLDGTGGNEQFF. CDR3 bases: TGTGCCAGCAGCTTAGATGGGACAGGGGGCAATGAGCAGTTCTTC.

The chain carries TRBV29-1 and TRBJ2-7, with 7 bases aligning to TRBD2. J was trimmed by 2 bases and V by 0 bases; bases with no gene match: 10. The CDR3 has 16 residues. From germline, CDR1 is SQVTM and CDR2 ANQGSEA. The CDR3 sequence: CSVEEGGGYPPYEQYF. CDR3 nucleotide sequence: TGCAGCGTTGAAGAGGGGGGAGGGTATCCACCCTACGAGCAGTACTTC.

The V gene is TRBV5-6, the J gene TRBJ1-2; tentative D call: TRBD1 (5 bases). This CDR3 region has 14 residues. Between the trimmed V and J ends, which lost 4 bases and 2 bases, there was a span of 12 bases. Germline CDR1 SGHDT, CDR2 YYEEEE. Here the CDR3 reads CASSRGDLNYGYTF. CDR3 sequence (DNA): TGTGCCAGCAGCAGGGGCGATCTCAACTATGGCTACACCTTC.

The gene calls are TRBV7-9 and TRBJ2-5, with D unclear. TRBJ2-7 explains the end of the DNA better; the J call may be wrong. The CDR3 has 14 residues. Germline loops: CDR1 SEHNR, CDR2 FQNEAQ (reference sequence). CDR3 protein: CASSSRSNFYEQYF. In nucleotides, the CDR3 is TGTGCCAGCAGCTCTAGATCTAACTTTTACGAGCAGTACTTC.